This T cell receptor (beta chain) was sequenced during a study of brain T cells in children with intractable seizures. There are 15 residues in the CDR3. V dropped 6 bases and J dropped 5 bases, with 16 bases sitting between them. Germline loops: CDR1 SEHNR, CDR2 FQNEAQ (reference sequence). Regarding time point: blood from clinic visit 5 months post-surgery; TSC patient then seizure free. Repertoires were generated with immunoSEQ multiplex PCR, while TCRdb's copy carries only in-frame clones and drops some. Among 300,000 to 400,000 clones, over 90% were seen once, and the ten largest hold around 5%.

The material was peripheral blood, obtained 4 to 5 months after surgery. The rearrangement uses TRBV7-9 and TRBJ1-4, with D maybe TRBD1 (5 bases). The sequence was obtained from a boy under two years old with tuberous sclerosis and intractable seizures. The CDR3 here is CASSPSRGGNEKLFF. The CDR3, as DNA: TGTGCCAGCAGTCCTAGCCGGGGGGGAAATGAAAAACTGTTTTTT. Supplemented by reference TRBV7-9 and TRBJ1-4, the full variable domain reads DTGVSQNPRHKITKRGQNVTFRCDPISEHNRLYWYRQTLGQGPEFLTYFQNEAQLEKSRLLSDRFSAERPKGSFSTLEIQRTEQGDSAMYLCASSPSRGGNEKLFFGSGTQLSVL.